This T cell receptor (beta chain) was found in a study of shared clonotypes between healthy human individuals. Overall study findings and caveats: Larger estimated richness was generally seen in naive subsets than in memory subsets. When compared with the clonotypes that were shared by all four sorted-subset donors, the non-shared clonotypes turned out to have lower generation probabilities. The donor pool, a small one, limited the genetic and exposure-history diversity represented.

Naive CD8 cells, CD45RO-negative and positively selected for CCR7, excluded terminally differentiated effector memory CD45RA+ cells. Note on this clone: No antigen is known for it.

The assay used deep level. Assay: immunoSEQ multiplex PCR; the TCRdb copy retains only in-frame clones and omits some. The top ten clones hold roughly 1% of a sample with about 1,900,000 clones, about 95% of them seen once. Germline V lookup: CDR1 SEHNR, CDR2 FQNEAQ (reference sequence). The CDR3 consists of 15 residues. The junction had 8 bases not matched to a gene; V was cut back by 4 bases and J by 3 bases. Sequenced: naive CD8+ T cells sorted from blood. This receptor was identified in a young man in good health. The rearrangement joins TRBV7-9 to TRBJ2-7; 8 bases agree with TRBD1. In DNA form, the CDR3 reads TGTGCCAGCAGCTCGGGTCGACAGGGGAACTACGAGCAGTACTTC. This gives the protein CASSSGRQGNYEQYF.